One T cell receptor beta chain is described in this entry. Its target is unknown. CDR1 MNHNS and CDR2 SASEGT come from the germline V gene. V lost 1 base, J lost 5 bases, and 8 bases lay in between. The CDR3 runs to 13 residues. Cells designated naive CD8 were CD45RO-negative and were positively selected for CCR7, with terminally differentiated effector memory CD45RA+ cells excluded. These data are taken from a study of shared clonotypes between healthy human individuals. Looking at the study overall: Aged between 18 and 49, the donors were a couple of women and a few men. For every donor, three CD4 naive, three CD4 memory, two CD8 naive and one CD8 memory plates were used.

Per the original data handling: As immunoSEQ supplied junction-only sequences (without quality scores), filtering differed. This table comes from immunoSEQ multiplex PCR, and its TCRdb copy is limited to in-frame clones, with some not included. V and J calls and clone size are those listed in that table; D and trimming were worked out from the DNA. This sample has 2 million to 2.5 million clones, with just under 95% found just once. General study results and limits: Generation probabilities of non-shared clonotypes were lower (relative to those shared by all four donors).

The clonotype originates from a young man in good health. Sequencing was performed on naive CD8+ T cells sorted from blood. This sequence joins TRBV6-1 and TRBJ1-1, with TRBD1 as a possible D gene (5 bases). CDR3: CASSEGGLTEAFF. The CDR3 nucleotides are TGTGCCAGCAGTGAAGGGGGACTTACTGAAGCTTTCTTT.